This T cell receptor beta chain was identified in a study of radiotherapy plus CTLA-4 blockade in lung cancer. For the study at large: For about 19% of patients, objective responses occurred, and around 34% had disease control. Broader study findings: Clones derived from tumor TCRs expanded in blood after radiotherapy plus ipilimumab. Response was reportedly best predicted by early blood T cell clone dynamics, with interferon-beta.

This CDR3 region has 18 residues. The J segment lost 0 bases and the V segment lost 0 bases, leaving 6 bases of the junction unmatched. CDR1 LNHNV and CDR2 YYDKDF come from the germline V gene (reference sequence). With regard to this clone: Its antigen remains unidentified.

This table comes from immunoSEQ multiplex PCR, and its TCRdb copy is limited to in-frame clones, with some not included. Of approximately 49,000 clones in the sample, approximately 84% were seen once. Chemo-refractory metastatic non-small-cell lung cancer patients received focal radiation with ipilimumab CTLA-4 blockade. The V call is TRBV15, the J call TRBJ2-3; 10 positions agree with TRBD1. The origin of this receptor is a human donor with non-small cell lung cancer whose response to radiotherapy plus ipilimumab could not be evaluated. Sequences were derived from peripheral blood, sampled from a patient treated with radiotherapy plus ipilimumab. The CDR3 region is CATSRDWGTGVSTDTQYF. The CDR3, as DNA: TGTGCCACCAGCAGAGATTGGGGGACAGGGGTTAGCACAGATACGCAGTATTTT.